The entry below describes one TCR beta chain. The data stem from a study of blood T cell repertoires in COVID-19. Sequencing was performed with immunoSEQ multiplex PCR; in TCRdb, only in-frame clones are kept and a portion is missing. The data contain some 270,000 clones, about 89% of them singletons. V shed 7 bases and J shed 1 base, with 10 bases lying between them. CDR3 length: 13 residues. The germline gives CDR1 ENHRY, CDR2 SYGVKD. The receptor's source is a middle-aged woman who had recovered from COVID-19. This rearrangement joins TRBV10-3 to TRBJ1-1; maybe TRBD1 (6 bases). Specimen: PBMCs or T cells enriched from blood (not recorded which). The CDR3 spells CAITRTENTEAFF. CDR3 sequence (DNA): TGTGCCATCACCAGGACAGAGAACACTGAAGCTTTCTTT.